A single sample gave rise to the 18 T cell receptor beta chains below, sequenced in a study of blood T cell repertoires in COVID-19. Profiling relied on immunoSEQ multiplex PCR, and the TCRdb table lists in-frame clones only, not all of them. The sample consists of about 89,000 clones, less than 95% of them appearing once. The sequenced material came from peripheral blood. These receptors all stem from a human donor with active COVID-19. The donor label of this sample is uncertain.

V gene TRBV5-1 combines with J gene TRBJ2-3; 8 bases fit TRBD2. The CDR3 runs to 17 residues. CDR1 is SGHRS, CDR2 YFSETQ, per germline. With 0 bases clipped from V and 3 bases from J, the junction kept 9 bases outside the gene matches. CDR3 nucleotides: TGCGCCAGCAGCTTGGGACCGGCGGGGGGAGGGACAGATACGCAGTATTTT. Amino acids: CASSLGPAGGGTDTQYF.

The chain joins TRBV20-1 to TRBJ1-2; D might be TRBD1 (6 bases). The CDR3 has 9 amino acids. V dropped 8 bases and J dropped 8 bases, with 9 bases sitting between them. The germline CDR1 and CDR2 sequences are DFQATT and SNEGSKA (reference sequence). The CDR3 region has the DNA TGCAGTCCTACAGGGGGCTACACCTTC. It specifies CSPTGGYTF.

The rearrangement joins TRBV3-1 (or the pseudogene TRBV3-2) to TRBJ2-3; D might be TRBD1 (5 bases). The germline CDR1 and CDR2 sequences are LGHDT and YNNKEL (reference sequence). This CDR3 comprises 15 residues. Trimming took off 2 bases at V and 3 bases at J, with 12 bases between the two ends. CDR3 sequence reads: CASSQNSQGTDTQYF. The CDR3 DNA reads as TGTGCCAGCAGCCAAAACTCCCAGGGTACAGATACGCAGTATTTT.

The CDR3 sequence: CASSRRLAGGANEQFF. CDR3 DNA: TGTGCCAGCAGCCGCCGACTAGCGGGGGGGGCCAATGAGCAGTTCTTC. The V and J genes are TRBV3-1 (or the pseudogene TRBV3-2) and TRBJ2-1; 14 bases agree with TRBD2. Per the germline V gene, CDR1 is LGHDT and CDR2 is YNNKEL (reference sequence). CDR3 length: 16 amino acids. V shed 4 bases, J shed 6 bases, and the junction held 5 bases outside the gene matches.

This chain joins TRBV28 and TRBJ2-3; 7 bases match TRBD2. V lost 5 bases to trimming and J lost 4 bases; unmatched junction nucleotides: 6. The length of the CDR3 is 14 residues. Per germline, CDR1 MDHEN and CDR2 SYDVKM. DNA of the CDR3: TGTGCCAGCAGTGCCCGGGGGAGGGCAGATACGCAGTATTTT. As protein: CASSARGRADTQYF.

This chain links TRBV4-1 with TRBJ2-7; perhaps TRBD2 as D (6 bases). Per germline, CDR1 MGHRA and CDR2 YSYEKL. V lost 0 bases and J 1 base, leaving 22 bases between the germline ends. There are 19 residues in the CDR3. This chain's CDR3 is CASSQEGAESAGGSYEQYF. CDR3 DNA: TGCGCCAGCAGCCAAGAAGGCGCGGAGTCGGCAGGAGGGTCCTACGAGCAGTACTTC.

The V call is TRBV5-1, the J call TRBJ2-3; tentative D call: TRBD1 (6 bases). Trimming stripped 5 bases from V and 0 bases from J, with 13 bases between. Germline values: CDR1 SGHRS, CDR2 YFSETQ. The CDR3 is 15 residues long. CDR3 in DNA: TGCGCCAGCAGGGCGGACAGCTTTAGCACAGATACGCAGTATTTT. Amino acids: CASRADSFSTDTQYF.

This chain connects TRBV28 to TRBJ1-2; 7 nucleotides line up with TRBD1. This CDR3 has 14 amino acids. Germline CDR1 reads MDHEN; CDR2 reads SYDVKM. V lost 4 bases and J lost 8; bases outside the gene matches: 10. CDR3 nucleotides: TGTGCCAGCAGTTCGCCGGGACAGCTGAAAGGCTACACCTTC. Encoded protein: CASSSPGQLKGYTF.

This clone was detected a few times. The chain joins TRBV5-1 to TRBJ1-1; D may be TRBD1 (5 bases). The CDR3 spans 11 residues. V lost 5 bases and J lost 11, with 13 bases in between. Germline values: CDR1 SGHRS, CDR2 YFSETQ. The CDR3 spells CASRGVRSAFF. CDR3 sequence (DNA): TGCGCCAGCAGAGGGGTACGGAGCGCTTTCTTT.

This clone was observed once. The chain links TRBV5-1 to TRBJ2-1, with D unclear. The CDR3 length is 15 residues. V lost 1 base to trimming and J lost 0 bases, with 8 bases between them. Germline lookup yields CDR1 SGHRS and CDR2 YFSETQ. CDR3 protein: CASSLSRNSYNEQFF. CDR3 nucleotides: TGCGCCAGCAGCTTGAGCCGAAACTCCTACAATGAGCAGTTCTTC.

V usage is TRBV4-1 and J usage is TRBJ1-2; a possible D gene is TRBD1 (5 bases). V shed 2 bases and J shed 8 bases, with 15 bases lying between them. Germline V gene data show CDR1 as MGHRA and CDR2 as YSYEKL. The CDR3 is 14 residues long. The CDR3 coding sequence is TGCGCCAGCAGCCAATACACAGGCGCCCGGGGCTACACCTTC. Translated: CASSQYTGARGYTF.

The chain has TRBV28 and TRBJ2-5, with 8 bases aligning to TRBD1. This CDR3 has 16 residues. V gave up 4 bases and J gave up 5 bases; unmatched junction bases: 12. Germline assignment: CDR1 MDHEN and CDR2 SYDVKM. The CDR3 reads CASSSYGQGVVETQYF. The CDR3 region has the DNA TGTGCCAGCAGTTCCTATGGACAGGGTGTTGTGGAGACCCAGTACTTC. The full variable domain, in which reference TRBV28 and TRBJ2-5 provide the parts outside the CDR3, is DVKVTQSSRYLVKRTGEKVFLECVQDMDHENMFWYRQDPGLGLRLIYFSYDVKMKEKGDIPEGYSVSREKKERFSLILESASTNQTSMYLCASSSYGQGVVETQYFGPGTRLLVL.

V gene TRBV5-1 combines with J gene TRBJ2-7; TRBD2 is a possible D gene (5 bases). Trimming pared 3 bases from V and 2 bases from J, leaving 9 bases between. This CDR3 has 13 amino acids. Per germline, CDR1 SGHRS and CDR2 YFSETQ. The CDR3 DNA reads TGCGCCAGCAGCTGGGCGGGTACCTACGAGCAGTACTTC. This translates into CASSWAGTYEQYF.

The rearrangement uses TRBV6-2 or TRBV6-3 and TRBJ2-1, with D perhaps matching TRBD1 (6 bases). Germline assignment: CDR1 MNHEY and CDR2 SVGEGT. This CDR3 spans 16 amino acids. Trimming took 6 bases from V and 8 from J, leaving 23 bases between them. CDR3 loop: CASSPRWGRTADEQFF. The CDR3 bases are TGTGCCAGCAGCCCAAGGTGGGGGCGTACGGCGGATGAGCAGTTCTTC.

V usage is TRBV5-1 and J usage is TRBJ2-2; 12 bases fit TRBD1. Germline assignment: CDR1 SGHRS and CDR2 YFSETQ. Trimming cost V 4 bases and J 7 bases; bases outside gene matches: 8. The CDR3 extends over 16 amino acids. CDR3 in DNA: TGCGCCAGCAGCCTAGGGACAGGGGGCCTTTTCGGGGAGCTGTTTTTT. As protein: CASSLGTGGLFGELFF.

The V and J genes are TRBV6-2 or TRBV6-3 and TRBJ1-5; 8 positions match TRBD1. CDR3 length: 17 residues. Losses at the gene ends were 5 bases for V and 3 bases for J; bases not matched to a gene: 12. Looked up from germline, CDR1 is MNHEY and CDR2 is SVGEGT. CDR3 sequence reads: CASSGDLGQDSNQPQHF. CDR3 coding DNA: TGTGCCAGCAGTGGGGACCTGGGACAGGACTCCAATCAGCCCCAGCATTTT.

The chain has TRBV19 and TRBJ2-3; D not certain. In germline, CDR1 is LNHDA, CDR2 SQIVND (reference sequence). The CDR3 has 13 amino acids. V was cut by 4 bases and J by 2 bases, with 7 bases left in between. The CDR3 sequence is CASSKQDTDTQYF. The CDR3 DNA is TGTGCCAGTAGTAAGCAGGACACAGATACGCAGTATTTT.

The chain links TRBV6-6 to TRBJ2-5; D gene ambiguous. CDR1 and CDR2 (germline): MNHNY, SVGAGI (reference sequence). The CDR3 is 13 residues long. Trimming left V 6 bases short and J 2 bases short, with 10 bases between. CDR3 in DNA: TGTGCCAGCAGGAGAAACCCACAAGAGACCCAGTACTTC. Translated, it gives CASRRNPQETQYF.